This TCR beta chain came from a study of technical replicates of blood from a few donors. The protocol was immunoSEQ multiplex PCR, while the TCRdb copy is restricted to in-frame clones and leaves out a portion. This table has 60,000 to 65,000 clones, around 87% appearing once. V was clipped by 4 bases and J by 3 bases, with 24 bases between them. Germline V lookup: CDR1 SGHVS, CDR2 FNYEAQ. The CDR3 loop spans 18 amino acids. Sequenced sample: PBMCs. The sequence came from a human donor in good health. Some clones in this sample may be carry-over from other donors' samples. The gene calls are TRBV7-6 and TRBJ2-5; tentatively, D is TRBD1 (7 bases). In nucleotides, the CDR3 is TGTGCCAGCAGCTCCCGAATAACAGGGGAGGTTGACGAAGAGACCCAGTACTTC. It yields the protein CASSSRITGEVDEETQYF.